Following are 10 T cell receptor beta chains from one sample sequenced in a study of T cells in localized non-small cell lung cancer. Generated by immunoSEQ multiplex PCR, the TCRdb table keeps only in-frame clones and is missing some. In the table there are about 33,000 clones, about four fifths of which are singletons. Sequencing was performed on peripheral blood, taken before any cancer treatment. Source of these receptors: a male donor older than 55 with stage II squamous cell lung carcinoma.

There are a few counts of this clone. The chain combines TRBV5-1 with TRBJ2-7; a possible D gene is TRBD2 (6 bases). This CDR3 is built from 15 residues. CDR1 is SGHRS, CDR2 YFSETQ, per germline. Deletions cut 3 bases from V and 4 bases from J, with 17 bases between. The CDR3: CASSSLAGTAYEQYF. The CDR3 region has the DNA TGCGCCAGCAGCTCTCTGGCGGGAACTGCATACGAGCAGTACTTC.

A word on this clone: The junction departs from germline at one end; a sequencing error may be responsible. The CDR3 DNA reads as TGTGCCAGCAGCTTTCGAGGGTATGACTACACCTTC. It translates to CASSFRGYDYTF. This sequence joins TRBV5-6 and TRBJ1-2; D remains unclear. The CDR3 runs 12 residues. From germline, CDR1 is SGHDT and CDR2 YYEEEE.

The sample holds one count of this clone. The DNA of the CDR3 is TGTGCCAGCAGTGCCGGAGTGAGATATGAGCAGTTCTTC. Its translation: CASSAGVRYEQFF. This chain connects TRBV2 to TRBJ2-1; no firm D call. V gave up 4 bases and J gave up 8 bases, with 12 bases separating them. This CDR3 has 13 residues. CDR1 SNHLY and CDR2 FYNNEI come from the germline V gene.

This clone appeared a single time. The chain combines TRBV28 with TRBJ2-4, with 8 bases aligning to TRBD1. CDR1 is MDHEN, CDR2 SYDVKM, per germline. V was pared by 3 bases and J by 8 bases, with 3 bases of the junction left unmatched. The CDR3 has 13 amino acids. The chain's CDR3 is CASSFPDRDIQYF. CDR3 coding DNA: TGTGCCAGCAGTTTCCCGGACAGGGACATTCAGTACTTC. Drawing the rest from reference TRBV28 and TRBJ2-4, the complete variable domain is DVKVTQSSRYLVKRTGEKVFLECVQDMDHENMFWYRQDPGLGLRLIYFSYDVKMKEKGDIPEGYSVSREKKERFSLILESASTNQTSMYLCASSFPDRDIQYFGAGTRLSVL.

The genes are TRBV6-1 and TRBJ1-1, with D unclear. Germline CDR1 reads MNHNS; CDR2 reads SASEGT. Between the trimmed V and J ends, which lost 4 bases and 10 bases, there was a span of 10 bases. This CDR3 region has 11 residues. DNA of the CDR3: TGTGCCAGCAGTGGAGATTCGGCAGCTTTCTTT. Amino acids: CASSGDSAAFF.

The chain links TRBV7-8 to TRBJ2-3; D possibly corresponds to TRBD1 (5 bases). Trimming took 1 base from V and 6 from J, leaving 14 bases between them. The CDR3 loop spans 15 amino acids. Germline V gene data show CDR1 as SGHVS and CDR2 as FQNEAQ. CDR3 loop: CASSLVGHTTDTQYF. The CDR3 DNA follows: TGTGCCAGCAGCTTAGTCGGACACACGACCGATACGCAGTATTTT.

This chain links TRBV7-7 with TRBJ1-1, with D possibly matching TRBD1 (5 bases). In germline, CDR1 is SSHAT, CDR2 FNYEAQ (reference sequence). Deletions cut 5 bases from V and 5 bases from J, with 18 bases between. The CDR3 spans 15 residues. The chain's CDR3 is CASSTRTAEGTEAFF. CDR3 coding DNA: TGTGCCAGCAGCACCAGGACTGCCGAGGGGACTGAAGCTTTCTTT.

This clone turned up a few times. This rearrangement joins TRBV7-9 to TRBJ1-2, with no clear D. The CDR3 runs to 13 residues. Germline V gene lookup returns CDR1 SEHNR and CDR2 FQNEAQ (reference sequence). The V end lost 5 bases, the J end lost 6 bases, and 13 bases lay between the germline ends. The CDR3 nucleotides read TGTGCCAGCAGCCCGGACCTTGGGGATGGCTACACCTTC. It translates to CASSPDLGDGYTF. Filled out from reference TRBV7-9 and TRBJ1-2, the complete variable domain reads DTGVSQNPRHKITKRGQNVTFRCDPISEHNRLYWYRQTLGQGPEFLTYFQNEAQLEKSRLLSDRFSAERPKGSFSTLEIQRTEQGDSAMYLCASSPDLGDGYTFGSGTRLTVV.

The V call is TRBV28, the J call TRBJ1-1; D possibly corresponds to TRBD1 (5 bases). CDR3 size: 13 residues. Looked up from germline, CDR1 is MDHEN and CDR2 is SYDVKM. Trimming shortened V by 7 bases and J by 5 bases, and 14 bases separated the two germline ends. The CDR3 protein is CASKGTRRTEAFF. CDR3 DNA sequence: TGTGCCAGCAAAGGGACGAGGCGGACTGAAGCTTTCTTT. The full variable domain, rest sourced from reference TRBV28 and TRBJ1-1, is DVKVTQSSRYLVKRTGEKVFLECVQDMDHENMFWYRQDPGLGLRLIYFSYDVKMKEKGDIPEGYSVSREKKERFSLILESASTNQTSMYLCASKGTRRTEAFFGQGTRLTVV.

CDR3 loop: CSVDAGKAQYF. Written as DNA, the CDR3 is TGCAGCGTCGACGCCGGGAAGGCGCAGTATTTT. The chain employs TRBV29-1 and TRBJ2-3, with a possible D match to TRBD2 (5 bases). V was cut by 6 bases and J by 10 bases, with 14 bases left in between. Germline values: CDR1 SQVTM, CDR2 ANQGSEA. The CDR3 length is 11 residues.